This TCR beta chain was retrieved from a study of shared clonotypes between healthy human individuals. The test was conducted at deep level. Evenly divided among several immunoSEQ plates was the genomic DNA of each subset. Roughly 30,000 T cell genomes (about 210 ng DNA) went into each sorted-subset replicate. The protocol was immunoSEQ multiplex PCR, while the TCRdb copy is restricted to in-frame clones and leaves out a portion. The table has over 1.4 million clones, around 97% seen once. The V gene end was trimmed by 1 base and the J gene end by 9 bases; junction bases not matched to a gene: 5. Germline loops: CDR1 LGHNA, CDR2 YSLEER. The length of the CDR3 is 13 residues.

The chain links TRBV4-3 to TRBJ1-2; 7 bases are a match to TRBD1. Specimen: naive CD4+ T cells sorted from blood. Noted subset: CD45RA+ positively selected. The receptor comes from a man aged 30-40 years in good health. The CDR3 sequence is CASSQGQGYSYTF. In DNA form, the CDR3 reads TGCGCCAGCAGCCAAGGACAGGGATATAGCTACACCTTC.